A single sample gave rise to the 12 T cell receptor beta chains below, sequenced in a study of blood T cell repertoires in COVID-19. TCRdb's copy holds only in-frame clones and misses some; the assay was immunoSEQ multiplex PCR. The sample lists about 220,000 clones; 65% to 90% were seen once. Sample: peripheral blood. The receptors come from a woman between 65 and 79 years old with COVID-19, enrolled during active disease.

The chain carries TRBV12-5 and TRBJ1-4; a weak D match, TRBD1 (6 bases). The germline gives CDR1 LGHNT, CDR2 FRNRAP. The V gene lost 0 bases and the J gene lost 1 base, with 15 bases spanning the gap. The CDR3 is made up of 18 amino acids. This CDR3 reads CASGLVRLTGQTNEKLFF. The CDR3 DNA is TGTGCTAGTGGTTTGGTACGTTTAACAGGGCAAACTAATGAAAAACTGTTTTTT. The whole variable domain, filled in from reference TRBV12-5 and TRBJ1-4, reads DARVTQTPRHKVTEMGQEVTMRCQPILGHNTVFWYRQTMMQGLELLAYFRNRAPLDDSGMPKDRFSAEMPDATLATLKIQPSEPRDSAVYFCASGLVRLTGQTNEKLFFGSGTQLSVL.

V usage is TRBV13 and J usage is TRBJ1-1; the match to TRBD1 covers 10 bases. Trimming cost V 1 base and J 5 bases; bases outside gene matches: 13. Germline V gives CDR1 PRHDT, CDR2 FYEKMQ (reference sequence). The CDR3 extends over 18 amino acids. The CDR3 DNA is TGTGCCAGCAGCTTAGCGCGGGGACAGGGGTTTCATGTTACTGAAGCTTTCTTT. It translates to CASSLARGQGFHVTEAFF.

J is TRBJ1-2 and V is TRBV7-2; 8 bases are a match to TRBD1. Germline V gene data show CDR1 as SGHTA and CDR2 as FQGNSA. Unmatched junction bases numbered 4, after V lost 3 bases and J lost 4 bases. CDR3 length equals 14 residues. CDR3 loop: CASSFRGRVYGYTF. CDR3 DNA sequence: TGTGCCAGCAGCTTCAGGGGGCGCGTCTATGGCTACACCTTC.

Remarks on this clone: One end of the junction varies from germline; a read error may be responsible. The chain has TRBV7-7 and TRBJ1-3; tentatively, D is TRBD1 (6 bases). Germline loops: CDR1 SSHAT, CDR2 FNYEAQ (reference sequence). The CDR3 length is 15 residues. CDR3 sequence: CASSFSSGAGNTIYF. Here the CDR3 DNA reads TGTGCTAGCAGCTTTTCTTCAGGGGCTGGAAACACCATATATTTT.

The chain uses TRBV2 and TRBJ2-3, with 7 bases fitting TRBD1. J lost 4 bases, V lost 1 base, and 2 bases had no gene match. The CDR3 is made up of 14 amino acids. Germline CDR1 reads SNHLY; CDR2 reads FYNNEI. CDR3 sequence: CASSEDRGSDTQYF. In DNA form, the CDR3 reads TGTGCCAGCAGTGAAGACAGGGGTTCAGATACGCAGTATTTT.

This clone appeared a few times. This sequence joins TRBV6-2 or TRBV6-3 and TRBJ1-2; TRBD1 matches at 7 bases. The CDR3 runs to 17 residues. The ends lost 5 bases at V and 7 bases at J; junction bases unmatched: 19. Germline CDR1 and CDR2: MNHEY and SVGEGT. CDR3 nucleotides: TGTGCCAGCAGTCTCCTTGAGAACAGGGGCCGGAGGATTGGCTACACCTTC. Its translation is CASSLLENRGRRIGYTF.

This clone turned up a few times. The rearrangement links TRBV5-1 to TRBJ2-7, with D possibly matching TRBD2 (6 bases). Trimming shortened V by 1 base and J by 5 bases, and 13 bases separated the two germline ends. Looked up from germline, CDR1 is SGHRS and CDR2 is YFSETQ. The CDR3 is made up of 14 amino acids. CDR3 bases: TGCGCCAGCAGCTTGAGAGGCGGGATCCACGAGCAGTACTTC. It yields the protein CASSLRGGIHEQYF.

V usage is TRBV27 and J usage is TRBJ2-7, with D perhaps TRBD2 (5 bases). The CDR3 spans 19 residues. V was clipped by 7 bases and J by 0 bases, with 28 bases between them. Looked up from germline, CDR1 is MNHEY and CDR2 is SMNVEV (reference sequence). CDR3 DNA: TGTGCCAGCAACCTGAACCGGCGGCTAGCTGCTATCTTCTCCTACGAGCAGTACTTC. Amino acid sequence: CASNLNRRLAAIFSYEQYF.

CDR3 DNA sequence: TGTGCCAGCAGCCCCCGAGTTTGGACCCAGTACTTC. It is translated as CASSPRVWTQYF. The rearrangement uses TRBV5-8 and TRBJ2-5; D is ambiguous. Germline-derived CDR1 and CDR2 are SGHTS and YDEGEE. V dropped 4 bases and J dropped 7 bases, with 11 bases sitting between them. CDR3 length equals 12 residues. The full variable domain, rest sourced from reference TRBV5-8 and TRBJ2-5, is EAGVTQSPTHLIKTRGQQATLRCSPISGHTSVYWYQQALGLGLQFLLWYDEGEERNRGNFPPRFSGRQFPNYSSELNVNALELEDSALYLCASSPRVWTQYFGPGTRLLVL.

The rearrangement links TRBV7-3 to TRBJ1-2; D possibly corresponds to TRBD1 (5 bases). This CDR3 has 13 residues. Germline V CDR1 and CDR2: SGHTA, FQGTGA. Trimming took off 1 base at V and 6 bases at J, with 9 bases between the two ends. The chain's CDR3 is CASSLNAGDGYTF. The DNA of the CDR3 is TGTGCCAGCAGCTTAAATGCGGGGGATGGCTACACCTTC.

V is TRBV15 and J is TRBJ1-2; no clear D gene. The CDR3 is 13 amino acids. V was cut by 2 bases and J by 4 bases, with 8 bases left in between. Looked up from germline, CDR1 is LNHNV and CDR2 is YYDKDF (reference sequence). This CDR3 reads CATSRPNGYGYTF. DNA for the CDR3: TGTGCCACCAGCAGACCGAACGGCTATGGCTACACCTTC. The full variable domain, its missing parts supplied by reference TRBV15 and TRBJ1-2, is DAMVIQNPRYQVTQFGKPVTLSCSQTLNHNVMYWYQQKSSQAPKLLFHYYDKDFNNEADTPDNFQSRRPNTSFCFLDIRSPGLGDTAMYLCATSRPNGYGYTFGSGTRLTVV.

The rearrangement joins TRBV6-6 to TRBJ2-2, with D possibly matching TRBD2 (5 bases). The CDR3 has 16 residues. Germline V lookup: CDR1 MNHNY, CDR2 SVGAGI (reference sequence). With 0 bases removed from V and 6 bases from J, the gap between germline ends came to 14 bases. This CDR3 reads CASSYSGLSTSGELFF. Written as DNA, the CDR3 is TGTGCCAGCAGTTACTCTGGACTTTCCACCTCCGGGGAGCTGTTTTTT.